Here is one T cell receptor beta chain with its context. Its antigen remains unidentified. Other DNA sequences from this sample encode an identical CDR3 as well. V gave up 6 bases and J gave up 1 base, with 6 bases separating them. There are 12 residues in the CDR3. Germline-derived CDR1 and CDR2 are KGHSH and LQKENI. Researchers ran the PCR with 60 Vbeta and 13 Jbeta primers. Assay used: immunoSEQ multiplex PCR; TCRdb lists only in-frame clones, some missing. Seen here are approximately 39,000 clones, over 60% observed once, and the top ten hold about 6.5%. This sample is drawn from a study of cytomegalovirus exposure and HLA in healthy donors. Study-level results: TCR beta sequences numbering more than 15,000 were associated with HLA alleles at 0.05 false discovery rate in a later analysis. Most of the CMV-associated TCR beta chains (in a later analysis) appeared to be HLA-restricted. With later analysis, a missense DCLRE1C variant became linked to TCR beta V- and J-gene trimming.

The specimen sequenced was PBMCs. The sequence derives from a man aged 30 to 39 in good health and CMV-seronegative. This chain uses TRBV18 with TRBJ1-1; D is perhaps TRBD1 (6 bases). CDR3 sequence: CASSGQNTEAFF. The CDR3, as DNA: TGTGCCAGCTCGGGACAGAACACTGAAGCTTTCTTT.